One sample yielded the 23 T cell receptor beta chains listed below, sequenced in a study of T-cell reconstitution after alpha-beta-depleted transplantation in children. Unique molecular identifiers featured in how the TCRbeta library was prepared. TCRdb recomputed calls from the PCR reads with MiXCR, one row per CDR3 protein. The data hold 250,000 or so distinct CDR3 sequences, with 20% to 30% observed a single time. The starting material was PBMCs, mostly from graft donor cells, obtained 360 days after TCRalphabeta/CD19-depleted stem cell transplant. The source of these receptors is a female patient aged 2-10 years who had a stem cell transplant for congenital amegakaryocytic thrombocytopenia, so the T cells may come from the graft donor.

A note on this clonotype: The conserved phenylalanine or tryptophan is not found at the CDR3 terminus, so this likely reflects a read error. The chain recombines TRBV20-1 with TRBJ2-3; 11 bases line up with TRBD2. CDR1 DFQATT and CDR2 SNEGSKA come from the germline V gene (reference sequence). V was pared by 5 bases and J by 2 bases, with 6 bases of the junction left unmatched. The CDR3 is 15 amino acids. This CDR3 is CSASGLAGFTDTQYC. CDR3 nucleotide sequence: TGCAGTGCTTCCGGACTAGCGGGCTTCACAGATACGCAGTATTGT.

The chain joins TRBV12-3 or TRBV12-4 to TRBJ2-1; 7 bases line up with TRBD2. There are 15 residues in the CDR3. Germline trimming cut 1 base from V and 9 bases from J; bases unmatched to any gene: 9. This CDR3 reads CASSLGTSSNGEQFF. DNA for the CDR3: TGTGCCAGCAGTTTAGGGACTAGTTCTAACGGTGAGCAGTTCTTC.

This chain uses TRBV10-2 with TRBJ1-3; D call uncertain. The V gene's germline CDR1 is WSHSY and CDR2 SAAADI. V was cut by 2 bases and J by 0 bases, with 11 bases left in between. This CDR3 spans 16 amino acids. The CDR3 region is CASSETLKSSGNTIYF. For the CDR3, the DNA is TGCGCCAGCAGTGAGACACTCAAAAGCTCTGGAAACACCATATATTTT.

This chain connects TRBV14 to TRBJ2-1; 7 bases fit TRBD2. Germline lookup yields CDR1 SGHDN and CDR2 FVKESK. The V gene end was trimmed by 1 base and the J gene end by 11 bases; junction bases not matched to a gene: 8. CDR3 size: 14 residues. DNA for the CDR3: TGTGCCAGCAGCCAAGTCCGGTCACTAGCGAAGCAGTTCTTC. Amino acids: CASSQVRSLAKQFF.

This clonotype was seen many times. The CDR3: CASPNPASGYEQYF. Written as DNA, the CDR3 is TGTGCCAGCCCCAATCCGGCTAGCGGCTACGAGCAGTACTTC. This chain joins TRBV28 and TRBJ2-7; 7 positions match TRBD2. The V gene's germline CDR1 is MDHEN and CDR2 SYDVKM. This CDR3 region has 14 residues. The V and J ends lost 8 bases and 3 bases, in that order; junction bases with no gene match: 10.

The sample holds a few counts of this clonotype. The chain links TRBV4-1 to TRBJ1-6; D is undetermined. The germline gives CDR1 MGHRA, CDR2 YSYEKL. V lost 1 base to trimming and J lost 7 bases, with 14 bases between them. CDR3 length equals 16 residues. For the CDR3, the DNA is TGCGCCAGCAGCCAAGTTGAATGGACGGGGAATTCACCCCTCCACTTT. This sequence encodes CASSQVEWTGNSPLHF.

The chain carries TRBV7-3 and TRBJ2-1; weak D call: TRBD2 (5 bases). The CDR3 runs 15 residues. Germline-derived CDR1 and CDR2 are SGHTA and FQGTGA. The V and J ends lost 3 bases and 2 bases respectively, with 11 bases between them. The CDR3 loop reads CASSFFSAPYNEQFF. CDR3 sequence (DNA): TGTGCCAGCAGCTTCTTTAGCGCGCCCTACAATGAGCAGTTCTTC.

A few counts support this clonotype. The chain has TRBV5-1 and TRBJ1-3, with a weak D call TRBD1 (5 bases). Germline V gene data show CDR1 as SGHRS and CDR2 as YFSETQ. The CDR3 has 16 residues. Trimming cost V 3 bases and J 4 bases, with 17 bases left between them. CDR3 sequence: CASSSGTAVLGNTIYF. The CDR3 DNA reads as TGCGCCAGCAGCTCCGGGACGGCGGTTCTGGGAAACACCATATATTTT.

The chain is built from TRBV3-1 and TRBJ1-1; D is perhaps TRBD1 (5 bases). Trimming pared 3 bases from V and 4 bases from J, leaving 12 bases between. CDR3 length equals 14 residues. Germline assignment: CDR1 LGHDT and CDR2 YNNKEL (reference sequence). This CDR3 is CASSQGRGLTEAFF. The CDR3 coding sequence is TGTGCCAGCAGCCAGGGACGAGGCCTCACTGAAGCTTTCTTT.

The table lists this clonotype with many counts. The chain couples TRBV24-1 to TRBJ2-1; the match to TRBD1 covers 10 bases. There are 17 residues in the CDR3. V trimming: 0 bases; J trimming: 4 bases; junction bases outside the gene matches: 5. The V gene's germline CDR1 is KGHDR and CDR2 SFDVKD. CDR3 residues: CATSDLTGTGAYNEQFF. For the CDR3, the DNA is TGTGCCACCAGTGATTTGACCGGGACAGGGGCGTACAATGAGCAGTTCTTC.

Many counts were recorded for this clonotype. This chain joins TRBV5-1 and TRBJ2-7; 7 bases are shared with TRBD1. Germline trimming cut 3 bases from V and 3 bases from J; bases unmatched to any gene: 3. The CDR3 is 13 residues long. Germline assignment: CDR1 SGHRS and CDR2 YFSETQ. The CDR3 loop is CASSSDRHYEQYF. CDR3 nucleotides: TGCGCCAGCAGCTCGGACAGGCACTACGAGCAGTACTTC.

Only a few counts were recorded for this clonotype. V usage is TRBV25-1 and J usage is TRBJ2-5; 10 bases are a match to TRBD1. The CDR3 has 15 residues. The trim removed 1 base at V and 5 bases at J, leaving 4 bases unmatched. Per the germline V gene, CDR1 is MGHDK and CDR2 is SYGVNS. CDR3 region: CASSESGTGDETQYF. Here the CDR3 DNA reads TGTGCCAGCAGTGAATCCGGGACAGGGGACGAGACCCAGTACTTC.

The rearrangement uses TRBV5-1 and TRBJ2-7; TRBD2 matches at 7 bases. Germline lookup yields CDR1 SGHRS and CDR2 YFSETQ. The CDR3 is 14 residues long. J was trimmed by 0 bases and V by 4 bases; bases with no gene match: 4. The DNA of the CDR3 is TGCGCCAGCAGCGCGGGACTAAACTCCTACGAGCAGTACTTC. Protein sequence: CASSAGLNSYEQYF. The full variable domain, completed using reference TRBV5-1 and TRBJ2-7, is KAGVTQTPRYLIKTRGQQVTLSCSPISGHRSVSWYQQTPGQGLQFLFEYFSETQRNKGNFPGRFSGRQFSNSRSEMNVSTLELGDSALYLCASSAGLNSYEQYFGPGTRLTVT.

Ten or more counts support this clonotype. The chain links TRBV27 to TRBJ2-7, with D perhaps matching TRBD1 (6 bases). This CDR3 comprises 16 residues. Germline CDR1 reads MNHEY; CDR2 reads SMNVEV (reference sequence). Trimming took off 5 bases at V and 3 bases at J, with 20 bases between the two ends. Here the CDR3 DNA reads TGTGCCAGCAGTCTACATCCGCAGGGGTTGGTCTACGAGCAGTACTTC. Translation gives CASSLHPQGLVYEQYF.

The chain has TRBV20-1 and TRBJ2-1; D is unresolved. This CDR3 has 16 residues. Germline values: CDR1 DFQATT, CDR2 SNEGSKA (reference sequence). The germline V and J ends were trimmed by 2 bases and 1 base, with 15 bases remaining between them. The CDR3 here is CSARLPTAPSYNEQFF. The CDR3 DNA follows: TGCAGTGCTAGACTGCCGACTGCCCCTTCCTACAATGAGCAGTTCTTC.

This clonotype has only a few counts. The CDR3 is CASSPGRTNTGELFF. CDR3 nucleotide sequence: TGTGCCAGCAGCCCCGGTAGAACGAACACCGGGGAGCTGTTTTTT. The chain links TRBV7-7 to TRBJ2-2; D call uncertain. V was shortened by 5 bases and J by 0 bases, with 10 bases between the two germline ends. The CDR3 spans 15 residues. From germline, CDR1 is SSHAT and CDR2 FNYEAQ (reference sequence). Drawing the rest from reference TRBV7-7 and TRBJ2-2, the complete variable domain is GAGVSQSPRYKVTKRGQDVTLRCDPISSHATLYWYQQALGQGPEFLTYFNYEAQPDKSGLPSDRFSAERPEGSISTLTIQRTEQRDSAMYRCASSPGRTNTGELFFGEGSRLTVL.

The chain combines TRBV19 with TRBJ1-3; D is ambiguous. Germline V gene lookup returns CDR1 LNHDA and CDR2 SQIVND (reference sequence). V shed 6 bases and J shed 0 bases, with 6 bases lying between them. This CDR3 has 13 residues. CDR3 in amino acids: CASRWDSGNTIYF. CDR3 DNA: TGTGCCAGTAGATGGGACTCTGGAAACACCATATATTTT.

In its sample, this clonotype was seen once. The junction does not match germline at one end; this may be a read error. The chain couples TRBV20-1 to TRBJ2-3; D gene ambiguous. CDR1 DFQATT and CDR2 SNEGSKA come from the germline V gene (reference sequence). The CDR3 loop spans 13 amino acids. CDR3: CSAGGVSTYTQYF. DNA of the CDR3: TGCAGTGCTGGTGGAGTTAGCACATATACGCAGTATTTT.

The gene calls are TRBV5-1 and TRBJ2-1; 7 nucleotides line up with TRBD2. The CDR3 extends over 15 amino acids. The germline V gene has CDR1 SGHRS and CDR2 YFSETQ. The V segment lost 3 bases and the J segment 0 bases; nucleotides outside the gene matches: 3. The CDR3 here is CASSSQRGSYNEQFF. CDR3 in DNA: TGCGCCAGCAGCTCTCAGCGGGGCTCCTACAATGAGCAGTTCTTC.

The CDR3 region is CASSSFNQPQHF. The CDR3 DNA sequence: TGTGCCAGCAGTTCCTTCAATCAGCCCCAGCATTTT. J is TRBJ1-5 and V is TRBV28, with D hard to call. This CDR3 is built from 12 residues. From germline, CDR1 is MDHEN and CDR2 SYDVKM. V was pared by 4 bases and J by 3 bases, with 4 bases between.

This clonotype was seen more than once but under ten times. The V and J genes are TRBV12-3 or TRBV12-4 and TRBJ1-4; TRBD1 agrees at 8 bases. There are 13 residues in the CDR3. V was clipped by 4 bases and J by 8 bases; unmatched bases: 3. CDR3 in amino acids: CASSYRGMEKLFF. CDR3 bases: TGTGCCAGCAGTTACAGGGGGATGGAAAAACTGTTTTTT.

The chain combines TRBV12-3 or TRBV12-4 with TRBJ2-2; D is ambiguous. Deletions cut 3 bases from V and 5 bases from J, with 7 bases between. The CDR3 runs to 13 residues. DNA of the CDR3: TGTGCCAGCAGTTTGCATTCAACCGGGGAGCTGTTTTTT. As protein: CASSLHSTGELFF.

This clonotype was observed a few times. V usage is TRBV3-1 and J usage is TRBJ2-7; TRBD1 matches at 9 bases. Unmatched junction bases numbered 10, after V lost 4 bases and J lost 12 bases. This CDR3 spans 13 amino acids. Germline V gene sequence: CDR1 LGHDT, CDR2 YNNKEL (reference sequence). The CDR3 DNA follows: TGTGCCAGCAGCCGCGCGGGACAGGGAGTTTTGTACTTC. Translating it yields CASSRAGQGVLYF.